This entry lists 17 T cell receptor beta chains sequenced from one sample in a study of blood T cell repertoires in COVID-19. Sequencing used immunoSEQ multiplex PCR; TCRdb keeps in-frame clones, though not all of them. The sample carries 100,000 or so clones, roughly four fifths recorded once. Specimen: peripheral blood. The receptors here all came from a woman in her sixties or seventies with acute or convalescent COVID-19.

This chain uses TRBV9 with TRBJ2-5; TRBD1 matches 9 bases. Trimming removed 0 bases from V and 4 bases from J; junction bases left unmatched: 4. The CDR3 has 15 amino acids. The germline CDR1 and CDR2 sequences are SGDLS and YYNGEE. For the CDR3, the DNA is TGTGCCAGCAGCGTAGTAAGACAGGGGGGAGAGACCCAGTACTTC. Encoded protein: CASSVVRQGGETQYF.

This clone turned up a few times. As DNA, the CDR3 is TGTGCCAGCAGCTTGGCACTAGCGGGGGACAATGAGCAGTTCTTC. Residues: CASSLALAGDNEQFF. The chain recombines TRBV5-4 with TRBJ2-1; TRBD2 matches 11 bases. Trimming at V came to 0 bases and at J to 5 bases, leaving 1 base not matched to a gene. The V gene's germline CDR1 is SGHNT and CDR2 YYREEE (reference sequence). The CDR3 contains 15 residues.

This clone was recorded once. The CDR3 loop is CASSPNRDGTEAFF. The CDR3 DNA follows: TGTGCCAGCTCACCAAACAGGGACGGCACTGAAGCTTTCTTT. The chain couples TRBV18 to TRBJ1-1, with a possible D match to TRBD1 (6 bases). Germline values: CDR1 KGHSH, CDR2 LQKENI. The CDR3 is 14 residues long. The V gene lost 2 bases and the J gene lost 4 bases, with 11 bases spanning the gap.

V is TRBV6-6 and J is TRBJ2-1; weak D call: TRBD2 (7 bases). The CDR3 is 16 residues long. Germline V gene lookup returns CDR1 MNHNY and CDR2 SVGAGI (reference sequence). V lost 0 bases, J lost 8 bases, and 17 bases lay in between. Here the CDR3 reads CASSYSRGGLMDEQFF. CDR3 DNA sequence: TGTGCCAGCAGTTACTCGAGGGGGGGACTTATGGATGAGCAGTTCTTC.

The chain joins TRBV18 to TRBJ2-2; TRBD1 is a possible D gene (6 bases). The V gene's germline CDR1 is KGHSH and CDR2 LQKENI. The CDR3 is 14 residues long. V gave up 3 bases and J gave up 1 base, with 6 bases separating them. The DNA for the CDR3 is TGTGCCAGCTCACCGGGACAGAACACCGGGGAGCTGTTTTTT. Encoded protein: CASSPGQNTGELFF.

The V call is TRBV5-4, the J call TRBJ2-3, with 12 positions matching TRBD2. V trimming: 3 bases; J trimming: 0 bases; junction bases outside the gene matches: 5. Germline values: CDR1 SGHNT, CDR2 YYREEE (reference sequence). The CDR3 covers 17 residues. CDR3 DNA sequence: TGTGCCAGCAGCTCCCGACTAGCGGGGGCCAGCACAGATACGCAGTATTTT. Its protein is CASSSRLAGASTDTQYF.

The V gene is TRBV12-3 or TRBV12-4, the J gene TRBJ1-1; D unclear. The CDR3 covers 13 residues. V shed 1 base and J shed 10 bases, with 13 bases lying between them. In DNA, the CDR3 is TGTGCCAGCAGTTTAGATGCGGGTTGGGGAGCTTTCTTT. Protein sequence: CASSLDAGWGAFF.

The rearrangement links TRBV29-1 to TRBJ2-7, with D perhaps TRBD2 (5 bases). The CDR3 is made up of 11 amino acids. V lost 5 bases and J lost 7, with 12 bases in between. Germline V gene data show CDR1 as SQVTM and CDR2 as ANQGSEA. The CDR3 protein is CSVWTLGEQYF. The CDR3 DNA follows: TGCAGCGTTTGGACTTTGGGGGAGCAGTACTTC.

This sequence joins TRBV9 and TRBJ2-2, with TRBD2 matching over 9 bases. With 0 bases clipped from V and 3 bases from J, the junction kept 9 bases outside the gene matches. There are 18 residues in the CDR3. Germline CDR1 and CDR2: SGDLS and YYNGEE. CDR3 region: CASSVEGSGGPYTGELFF. The CDR3 nucleotides read TGTGCCAGCAGCGTAGAGGGTAGCGGGGGACCTTACACCGGGGAGCTGTTTTTT.

The chain couples TRBV24-1 to TRBJ2-3; 9 bases line up with TRBD2. From germline, CDR1 is KGHDR and CDR2 SFDVKD. The CDR3 runs 16 residues. The ends lost 4 bases at V and 4 bases at J; junction bases unmatched: 8. The CDR3 DNA sequence: TGTGCCACCAGTGACGCAGCGGGAGGTTGGGCAGATACGCAGTATTTT. Its translation: CATSDAAGGWADTQYF.

The rearrangement joins TRBV7-9 to TRBJ2-7; weak D call: TRBD1 (8 bases). Trimming cost V 5 bases and J 7 bases, with 30 bases left between them. The germline gives CDR1 SEHNR, CDR2 FQNEAQ (reference sequence). This CDR3 is built from 18 residues. CDR3 in amino acids: CASSGWTGRGTTLREQYF. As DNA, the CDR3 is TGTGCCAGCAGCGGATGGACAGGGCGGGGGACTACCCTACGGGAGCAGTACTTC.

The rearrangement uses TRBV27 and TRBJ2-1; D might be TRBD2 (6 bases). This CDR3 has 16 residues. Germline loops: CDR1 MNHEY, CDR2 SMNVEV (reference sequence). The V gene lost 2 bases and the J gene lost 1 base, with 12 bases spanning the gap. The DNA of the CDR3 is TGTGCCAGCAGTTTACTAGCGAGGTGGTCCTACAATGAGCAGTTCTTC. Protein sequence: CASSLLARWSYNEQFF.

The V gene is TRBV18, the J gene TRBJ2-2, with 10 bases aligning to TRBD2. V was pared by 1 base and J by 0 bases, with 11 bases of the junction left unmatched. This CDR3 has 20 amino acids. CDR1 is KGHSH and CDR2 is LQKENI in the germline V gene. The CDR3 reads CASSPLGALAGAANTGELFF. In DNA, the CDR3 is TGTGCCAGCTCACCACTGGGCGCTCTAGCGGGGGCCGCGAACACCGGGGAGCTGTTTTTT.

CDR3 sequence (DNA): TGTGCCAGTACCTCTGCGCGGGCGCGGGGGGGCACTGAAGCTTTCTTT. Protein product: CASTSARARGGTEAFF. The chain uses TRBV19 and TRBJ1-1, with D possibly TRBD1 on 5 matching bases. Germline CDR1 reads LNHDA; CDR2 reads SQIVND (reference sequence). This CDR3 spans 16 amino acids. Trimming left V 7 bases short and J 4 bases short, with 22 bases between.

The chain carries TRBV7-6 and TRBJ2-2, with D possibly TRBD2 on 6 matching bases. The CDR3 runs to 16 residues. The V and J ends lost 4 bases and 6 bases respectively, with 18 bases between them. The germline gives CDR1 SGHVS, CDR2 FNYEAQ. The CDR3 protein is CASSSMTPGGAGELFF. The DNA of the CDR3 is TGTGCCAGCAGCTCAATGACACCTGGCGGGGCCGGGGAGCTGTTTTTT. Full variable domain (rest looked up from reference TRBV7-6 and TRBJ2-2): GAGVSQSPRYKVTKRGQDVALRCDPISGHVSLYWYRQALGQGPEFLTYFNYEAQQDKSGLPNDRFSAERPEGSISTLTIQRTEQRDSAMYRCASSSMTPGGAGELFFGEGSRLTVL.

The chain joins TRBV5-4 to TRBJ1-2; the match to TRBD1 covers 10 bases. Germline values: CDR1 SGHNT, CDR2 YYREEE (reference sequence). J gave up 3 bases and V 0 bases, and 5 bases lay outside the gene matches. This CDR3 comprises 16 residues. The CDR3 spells CASSLGAGQGYYGYTF. CDR3 DNA sequence: TGTGCCAGCAGCTTGGGGGCGGGACAGGGGTACTATGGCTACACCTTC.

This chain joins TRBV5-1 and TRBJ2-2, with D possibly matching TRBD2 (7 bases). Trimming pared 3 bases from V and 4 bases from J, leaving 19 bases between. Germline-derived CDR1 and CDR2 are SGHRS and YFSETQ. This CDR3 is built from 17 residues. CDR3 amino acids: CASSSSTGGPGTGELFF. CDR3 nucleotides: TGCGCCAGCAGCTCATCTACCGGGGGGCCGGGCACCGGGGAGCTGTTTTTT. The full variable domain, with the rest looked up from reference TRBV5-1 and TRBJ2-2, is KAGVTQTPRYLIKTRGQQVTLSCSPISGHRSVSWYQQTPGQGLQFLFEYFSETQRNKGNFPGRFSGRQFSNSRSEMNVSTLELGDSALYLCASSSSTGGPGTGELFFGEGSRLTVL.